What follows are 19 T cell receptor beta chains derived from one specimen sequenced in a study of vaccination and CD4 T cells after COVID-19. The Oncomine TCR Beta short-read assay sequenced DNA from cultured CD4+ T cells. Cultured CD4+ T cells were the source of extracted genomic DNA. MiXCR, run by TCRdb on the PCR reads, gives a single entry per CDR3 protein. The sample lists around 7,000 distinct CDR3 sequences, approximately 35% seen once, with 9.5% to 13% in the top ten. Treatment reported: roughly nine-day PBMC culture with coronavirus spike peptide pools or control peptides (ViraFEST assay). Collection of the unexposed donor's CD4+ T cells took place before the COVID-19 pandemic (2011-2018). Antigens for these TCRs are unknown. The sequenced sample consisted of CD4+ T cells from blood, cultured in vitro. All receptors come from a human donor in good health.

This clonotype was seen only a few times. The chain uses TRBV28 and TRBJ1-2; no clear D. V was clipped by 7 bases and J by 2 bases, with 14 bases between them. Germline V gene sequence: CDR1 MDHEN, CDR2 SYDVKM. The CDR3 length is 14 residues. The CDR3 sequence is CASNRPGTNYGYTF. The CDR3, as DNA: TGTGCCAGCAACCGACCGGGAACAAACTATGGCTACACCTTC.

There are a few counts of this clonotype. This chain uses TRBV28 with TRBJ1-5; tentatively, D is TRBD1 (6 bases). Germline V lookup: CDR1 MDHEN, CDR2 SYDVKM. The V end was cut by 5 bases, the J end by 2 bases, with 13 bases between. The CDR3 is made up of 15 amino acids. The CDR3 loop is CASSLRGGGNQPQHF. The CDR3 bases are TGTGCCAGCAGTCTCAGGGGAGGGGGCAATCAGCCCCAGCATTTT. The full variable domain, rest sourced from reference TRBV28 and TRBJ1-5, is DVKVTQSSRYLVKRTGEKVFLECVQDMDHENMFWYRQDPGLGLRLIYFSYDVKMKEKGDIPEGYSVSREKKERFSLILESASTNQTSMYLCASSLRGGGNQPQHFGDGTRLSIL.

DNA of the CDR3: TGTGCCAGCAGTGTAAGGCTAATGGGTAGCCCCCCTTACAATGAGCAGTTCTTC. This codes for CASSVRLMGSPPYNEQFF. V and J are TRBV6-4 and TRBJ2-1, with D unclear. This CDR3 has 18 amino acids. The germline V and J ends were trimmed by 4 bases and 4 bases, with 23 bases remaining between them. Germline lookup yields CDR1 MRHNA and CDR2 SNTAGT.

The V and J genes are TRBV7-9 and TRBJ1-1; the D is unclear. With 3 bases removed from V and 0 bases from J, the gap between germline ends came to 8 bases. This CDR3 is 14 amino acids long. Germline CDR1 SEHNR, CDR2 FQNEAQ (reference sequence). In DNA form, the CDR3 reads TGTGCCAGCAGCTTCCCTCACCTGAACACTGAAGCTTTCTTT. Translation gives CASSFPHLNTEAFF. Complete variable domain (other parts from reference TRBV7-9 and TRBJ1-1): DTGVSQNPRHKITKRGQNVTFRCDPISEHNRLYWYRQTLGQGPEFLTYFQNEAQLEKSRLLSDRFSAERPKGSFSTLEIQRTEQGDSAMYLCASSFPHLNTEAFFGQGTRLTVV.

The chain links TRBV20-1 to TRBJ2-1, with 12 bases that match TRBD2. The CDR3 runs to 16 residues. The V and J ends lost 0 bases and 6 bases, in that order; junction bases with no gene match: 6. The germline CDR1 and CDR2 sequences are DFQATT and SNEGSKA (reference sequence). The DNA of the CDR3 is TGCAGTGCTAGAGATAACAGACTAGCGGGAGTCAATGAGCAGTTCTTC. Residues: CSARDNRLAGVNEQFF.

V gene TRBV10-2 combines with J gene TRBJ1-1, with D possibly matching TRBD1 (5 bases). The CDR3 consists of 14 residues. V lost 5 bases to trimming and J lost 1 base, with 11 bases between them. Germline values: CDR1 WSHSY, CDR2 SAAADI. DNA for the CDR3: TGCGCCAGCAGTAACAGGCAGGGGAACACTGAAGCTTTCTTT. Protein: CASSNRQGNTEAFF.

This clonotype was recorded a few times. The gene calls are TRBV7-2 and TRBJ2-7; maybe TRBD1 (6 bases). The CDR3 consists of 15 residues. Trimming cost V 4 bases and J 2 bases, with 15 bases left between them. Germline V gene sequence: CDR1 SGHTA, CDR2 FQGNSA. The CDR3 DNA is TGTGCCAGCAGCTGGTGGCCAAAGGGGGCCTACGAGCAGTACTTC. It codes for CASSWWPKGAYEQYF.

This clonotype was seen more than once but under ten times. The V call is TRBV6-5, the J call TRBJ1-1; D unclear. V lost 4 bases and J 1 base, leaving 1 base between the germline ends. This CDR3 has 11 residues. Germline lookup yields CDR1 MNHEY and CDR2 SVGAGI. CDR3 region: CASSSNTEAFF. CDR3 DNA: TGTGCCAGCAGTTCGAACACTGAAGCTTTCTTT.

This chain joins TRBV7-9 and TRBJ2-6, with D tentatively TRBD2 (7 bases). Germline V gene sequence: CDR1 SEHNR, CDR2 FQNEAQ (reference sequence). The CDR3 contains 14 residues. Trimming removed 11 bases from V and 0 bases from J, with 11 bases in between. The CDR3, as DNA: TGTGCCGGAGGGGGGGGCTCTGGGGCCAACGTCCTGACTTTC. As protein: CAGGGGSGANVLTF.

The chain has TRBV11-2 and TRBJ1-2, with unresolved D. Germline V gene sequence: CDR1 SGHAT, CDR2 FQNNGV. The CDR3 length is 14 residues. V shed 6 bases and J shed 7 bases, with 18 bases lying between them. The chain's CDR3 is CASRAPRHTSGYTF. CDR3 nucleotides: TGTGCCAGCAGGGCCCCCCGCCACACCTCTGGCTACACCTTC.

The chain is built from TRBV6-2 or TRBV6-3 and TRBJ2-7; D remains ambiguous. Germline V gene data show CDR1 as MNHEY and CDR2 as SVGEGT. There are 14 residues in the CDR3. The V end was cut by 7 bases, the J end by 0 bases, with 13 bases between. The DNA for the CDR3 is TGTGCCAGCAAGCGAGGCATGAGCTCCTACGAGCAGTACTTC. As protein: CASKRGMSSYEQYF.

The J gene is TRBJ2-1, the V gene TRBV28; either TRBD1 or TRBD2 may fit D (6 bases each). Trimming cost V 7 bases and J 0 bases, with 19 bases left between them. Germline CDR1 is MDHEN and CDR2 is SYDVKM. The CDR3 is 17 amino acids. CDR3 nucleotide sequence: TGTGCCAGCACTTCGGCGGGACAAACCCGCTCCTACAATGAGCAGTTCTTC. Its protein is CASTSAGQTRSYNEQFF.

This clonotype was counted a few times. The chain links TRBV7-2 to TRBJ2-5; a weak D match, TRBD2 (6 bases). Germline-derived CDR1 and CDR2 are SGHTA and FQGNSA. Between the trimmed V and J ends, which lost 4 bases and 5 bases, there was a span of 14 bases. The CDR3 covers 14 residues. CDR3 sequence: CASSWKFAGETQYF. CDR3 nucleotide sequence: TGTGCCAGCAGCTGGAAATTTGCGGGGGAGACCCAGTACTTC.

This clonotype was found a few times. The chain combines TRBV6-1 with TRBJ2-7; a weak D match, TRBD1 (6 bases). This CDR3 is built from 13 residues. V lost 7 bases and J 7 bases, leaving 17 bases between the germline ends. Germline CDR1 MNHNS, CDR2 SASEGT. The CDR3 protein is CASMNIQGAEQYF. The DNA for the CDR3 is TGTGCCAGCATGAACATACAGGGAGCAGAGCAGTACTTC.

This clonotype has just a few counts. The V call is TRBV20-1, the J call TRBJ2-7; D could derive from TRBD1 or TRBD2 (5 bases each). The CDR3 has 13 residues. Germline assignment: CDR1 DFQATT and CDR2 SNEGSKA (reference sequence). CDR3 residues: CSIPGRTLYEQYF. CDR3 DNA sequence: TGCAGCATACCGGGACGGACCCTTTACGAGCAGTACTTC.

This clonotype was observed a few times. The rearrangement joins TRBV7-8 to TRBJ2-7, with 13 nucleotides matching TRBD2. Germline V gene data show CDR1 as SGHVS and CDR2 as FQNEAQ. The CDR3 runs to 17 residues. Trimming took 5 bases from V and 1 from J; bases not matched to a gene: 8. In DNA form, the CDR3 reads TGTGCCAGCAGCCGGACTAGCGGGAGTACTGTGTCCTACGAGCAGTACTTC. Translation gives CASSRTSGSTVSYEQYF.

This clonotype was seen a handful of times. The chain is built from TRBV20-1 and TRBJ2-7; 8 bases are a match to TRBD2. CDR1 and CDR2 from the germline V gene are DFQATT and SNEGSKA (reference sequence). With 0 bases clipped from V and 7 bases from J, the junction kept 11 bases outside the gene matches. This CDR3 is 15 amino acids long. The CDR3 bases are TGCAGTGCTAGAGATCTGACGGGAGGGCTAGGGGAGCAGTACTTC. Encoded protein: CSARDLTGGLGEQYF.

This clonotype was seen a handful of times. The rearrangement joins TRBV7-2 to TRBJ2-1; 9 bases map to TRBD2. J was trimmed by 3 bases and V by 4 bases; bases with no gene match: 4. The CDR3 has 15 amino acids. CDR1 is SGHTA, CDR2 FQGNSA, per germline. Written as DNA, the CDR3 is TGTGCCAGCAGCTCCCGCGGGAGGGTCTACAATGAGCAGTTCTTC. It is translated as CASSSRGRVYNEQFF.

In DNA, the CDR3 is TGTGCCAGCAGTCGTCAACAGGGGAGGGCTTTCTTT. Residues: CASSRQQGRAFF. The V call is TRBV27, the J call TRBJ1-1; 7 nucleotides align to TRBD1. CDR1 MNHEY and CDR2 SMNVEV come from the germline V gene (reference sequence). V lost 5 bases and J lost 11; bases outside the gene matches: 8. The length of the CDR3 is 12 residues.